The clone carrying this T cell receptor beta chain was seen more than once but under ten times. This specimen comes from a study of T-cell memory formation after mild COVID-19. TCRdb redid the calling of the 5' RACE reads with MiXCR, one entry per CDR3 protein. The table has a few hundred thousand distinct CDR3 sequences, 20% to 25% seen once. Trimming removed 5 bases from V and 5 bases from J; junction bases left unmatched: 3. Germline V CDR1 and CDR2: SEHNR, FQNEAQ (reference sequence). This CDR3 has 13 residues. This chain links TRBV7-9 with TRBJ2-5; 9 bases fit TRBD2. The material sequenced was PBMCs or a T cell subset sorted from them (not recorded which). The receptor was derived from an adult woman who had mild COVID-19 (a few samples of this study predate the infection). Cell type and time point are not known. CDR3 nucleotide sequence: TGTGCCAGCAGCCAAACTAGCGGGGAGACCCAGTACTTC. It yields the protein CASSQTSGETQYF.